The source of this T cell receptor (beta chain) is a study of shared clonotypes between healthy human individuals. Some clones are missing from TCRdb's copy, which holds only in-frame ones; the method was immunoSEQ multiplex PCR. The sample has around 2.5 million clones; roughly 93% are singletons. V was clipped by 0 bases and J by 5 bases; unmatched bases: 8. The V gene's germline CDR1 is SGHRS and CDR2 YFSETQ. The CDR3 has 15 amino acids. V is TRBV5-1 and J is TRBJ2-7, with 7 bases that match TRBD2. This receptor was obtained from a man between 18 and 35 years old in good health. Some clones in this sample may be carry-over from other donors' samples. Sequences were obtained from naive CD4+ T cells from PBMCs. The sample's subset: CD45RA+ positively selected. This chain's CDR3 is CASSLARPGRDEQYF. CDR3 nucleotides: TGCGCCAGCAGCTTGGCCCGGCCAGGGAGGGACGAGCAGTACTTC.